This T cell receptor (beta chain) was recovered during a study of technical replicates of blood from a handful of donors. Repertoires were generated with immunoSEQ multiplex PCR, while TCRdb's copy carries only in-frame clones and drops some. The repertoire consists of 99,000 or so clones, with roughly 96% occurring once and the leading ten covering 0.2% to 0.25%. This clone was found once. This clonotype originated in a human donor in good health. The sequenced sample consisted of T cells isolated from PBMCs.

CDR3 loop: CASSLAGTYEQYF. The CDR3 DNA reads as TGTGCCAGCAGCTTGGCCGGGACCTACGAGCAGTACTTC. The chain uses TRBV5-4 and TRBJ2-7; possible D gene TRBD2, 5 bases. V lost 0 bases and J 2 bases, leaving 6 bases between the germline ends. This CDR3 region has 13 residues. Looked up from germline, CDR1 is SGHNT and CDR2 is YYREEE (reference sequence).